This T cell receptor (beta chain) came from a study of shared clonotypes between healthy human individuals. Study outcomes and limitations: Incompleteness in sorted-subset sequencing, despite large depth, was shown by rarefaction. Some naive CD4 clonotypes, roughly 5%, turned up in common across a handful of donors. Limitation of the genetic and exposure-history diversity represented came from the few donors. Collection of samples was limited to blood; tissue repertoires likely differ.

Produced via immunoSEQ multiplex PCR; TCRdb's table is partial and in-frame only. The sample lists about 2 million clones; about 95% were seen once. The CDR3 totals 15 residues. CDR1 is MDHEN and CDR2 is SYDVKM in the germline V gene. V shed 5 bases, J shed 2 bases, and the junction held 9 bases outside the gene matches. Naive CD8 populations comprised CD45RO-negative cells positively selected for CCR7, excluding terminally differentiated effector memory CD45RA+ cells. Worth noting for this clone: Its antigen remains unknown.

Sequencing was performed on naive CD8+ T cells sorted from blood. The V gene is TRBV28, the J gene TRBJ2-7, with 7 bases lining up with TRBD1. The TCR was taken from a man aged 18 to 29 in good health. CDR3 protein: CASSGMTGTAYEQYF. CDR3 bases: TGTGCCAGCAGTGGAATGACCGGGACAGCCTACGAGCAGTACTTC.